Listed here are 27 T cell receptor beta chains from one sample, sequenced in a study of long-term antiretroviral therapy in people with HIV. Run at survey level, the immunoSEQ assay was version v3.0. Profiling relied on immunoSEQ multiplex PCR, and the TCRdb table lists in-frame clones only, not all of them. The table has nearly 50,000 clones, about 80% seen once; the top ten hold 2.5% to 3.5%. Sequencing used unsorted PBMCs, obtained 0.8 years after starting antiretroviral therapy. The receptor set was obtained from a woman aged 18-29 years with HIV.

The chain joins TRBV25-1 to TRBJ2-1; D not resolved. The germline CDR1 and CDR2 sequences are MGHDK and SYGVNS. The CDR3 runs to 14 residues. With 5 bases removed from V and 1 base from J, the gap between germline ends came to 9 bases. In DNA, the CDR3 is TGTGCCAGCAGTAGGGTCGGATCCTACAATGAGCAGTTCTTC. This sequence encodes CASSRVGSYNEQFF.

The gene calls are TRBV7-8 and TRBJ2-1; no reliable D call. Germline V gene sequence: CDR1 SGHVS, CDR2 FQNEAQ. The CDR3 contains 16 residues. The V end lost 5 bases, the J end lost 1 base, and 15 bases lay between the germline ends. This CDR3 is CASSPRPRQSYNEQFF. CDR3 DNA: TGTGCCAGCAGCCCACGGCCCAGGCAATCCTACAATGAGCAGTTCTTC.

The V gene is TRBV4-2, the J gene TRBJ2-7, with 7 bases lining up with TRBD1. There are 15 residues in the CDR3. Germline assignment: CDR1 LGHNA and CDR2 YNFKEQ. The V gene end was trimmed by 6 bases and the J gene end by 2 bases; junction bases not matched to a gene: 10. The chain's CDR3 is CASRLRDSSPYEQYF. The CDR3 coding sequence is TGTGCCAGCAGACTTCGGGACAGCTCGCCCTACGAGCAGTACTTC.

The J gene is TRBJ2-5, the V gene TRBV6-5; D might be TRBD1 or TRBD2, each matching 5 bases. The germline V gene has CDR1 MNHEY and CDR2 SVGAGI. The V gene lost 2 bases and the J gene lost 7 bases, with 14 bases spanning the gap. The length of the CDR3 is 14 residues. The CDR3 reads CASSYGGTWGTQYF. The CDR3, as DNA: TGTGCCAGCAGTTACGGGGGAACTTGGGGGACCCAGTACTTC.

The chain employs TRBV4-3 and TRBJ1-5, with D perhaps TRBD1 (6 bases). The germline V gene encodes CDR1 LGHNA and CDR2 YSLEER. This CDR3 is built from 15 residues. The V gene lost 0 bases and the J gene lost 7 bases, with 13 bases spanning the gap. As DNA, the CDR3 is TGCGCCAGCAGCCAAGAAACCGGGGGGCGACAGCCCCAGCATTTT. As protein: CASSQETGGRQPQHF.

V gene TRBV28 combines with J gene TRBJ2-6; D call uncertain. Germline V gene lookup returns CDR1 MDHEN and CDR2 SYDVKM. V lost 3 bases and J lost 2, with 8 bases in between. The CDR3 spans 15 residues. The CDR3 here is CASSFGVPGANVLTF. CDR3 DNA sequence: TGTGCCAGCAGTTTTGGGGTCCCTGGGGCCAACGTCCTGACTTTC.

In this sample, this clone turned up once. This chain connects TRBV6-1 to TRBJ2-6; possibly TRBD2 for D (6 bases). The germline V gene has CDR1 MNHNS and CDR2 SASEGT. The CDR3 loop spans 14 amino acids. The V gene lost 8 bases and the J gene lost 0 bases, with 8 bases spanning the gap. The CDR3 reads CASGGDSGANVLTF. In DNA form, the CDR3 reads TGTGCCAGCGGAGGGGACTCTGGGGCCAACGTCCTGACTTTC.

The chain recombines TRBV11-2 with TRBJ1-2; D not resolved. Trimming took 4 bases from V and 2 from J, leaving 2 bases between them. The CDR3 is 11 residues long. Germline CDR1 and CDR2: SGHAT and FQNNGV. The CDR3 coding sequence is TGTGCCAGCAGCTCGAACTATGGCTACACCTTC. Its protein is CASSSNYGYTF.

The CDR3 nucleotides read TGTGCCAGCAGCCCCAGTGGGGGCAGCGGGGAGACCCAGTACTTC. Protein product: CASSPSGGSGETQYF. J is TRBJ2-5 and V is TRBV11-2; the D gene could be TRBD1 or TRBD2 (6 bases each). This CDR3 has 15 amino acids. Deletions cut 5 bases from V and 5 bases from J, with 18 bases between. Germline CDR1 is SGHAT and CDR2 is FQNNGV.

This clone came up once. The chain recombines TRBV5-8 with TRBJ1-4, with TRBD1 matching over 7 bases. This CDR3 contains 17 residues. V was clipped by 2 bases and J by 7 bases; unmatched bases: 14. Germline V gives CDR1 SGHTS, CDR2 YDEGEE. The CDR3 coding sequence is TGTGCCAGCAGCTTAGGGGCCCAAGGGGGCGCGGGTGAAAAACTGTTTTTT. Encoded protein: CASSLGAQGGAGEKLFF.

The rearrangement links TRBV4-1 to TRBJ2-1; D gene unclear. V dropped 0 bases and J dropped 7 bases, with 10 bases sitting between them. The CDR3 is 14 amino acids. Germline loops: CDR1 MGHRA, CDR2 YSYEKL. This CDR3 is CASSQDDVGNEQFF. The CDR3 DNA reads as TGCGCCAGCAGCCAAGATGATGTGGGAAATGAGCAGTTCTTC.

The chain employs TRBV9 and TRBJ2-3; D uncertain. The germline V gene has CDR1 SGDLS and CDR2 YYNGEE. Trimming took 5 bases from V and 3 from J, leaving 16 bases between them. The CDR3 extends over 15 amino acids. CDR3 bases: TGTGCCAGCAGTATAACCCCGGGCCCTACAGATACGCAGTATTTT. The encoded protein is CASSITPGPTDTQYF.

The chain has TRBV5-6 and TRBJ2-7; 7 bases are a match to TRBD1. The germline gives CDR1 SGHDT, CDR2 YYEEEE. CDR3 length equals 15 residues. The junction had 11 bases not matched to a gene; V was cut back by 4 bases and J by 4 bases. The CDR3 DNA sequence: TGTGCCAGCAGCACTGGCGACAGGGTCCTGTACGAGCAGTACTTC. It translates to CASSTGDRVLYEQYF.

The sample holds one count of this clone. The chain recombines TRBV5-1 with TRBJ2-5; D uncertain. Trimming stripped 0 bases from V and 0 bases from J, with 9 bases between. CDR1 and CDR2 (germline): SGHRS, YFSETQ. This CDR3 spans 15 amino acids. DNA for the CDR3: TGCGCCAGCAGCTTGGCCCGGACCGACCAAGAGACCCAGTACTTC. It specifies CASSLARTDQETQYF.

V is TRBV5-1 and J is TRBJ1-1; D not resolved. There are 15 residues in the CDR3. Germline assignment: CDR1 SGHRS and CDR2 YFSETQ. V gave up 2 bases and J gave up 1 base, with 12 bases separating them. CDR3: CASSFLGPSNTEAFF. The CDR3 coding sequence is TGCGCCAGCAGCTTTTTAGGACCCTCGAACACTGAAGCTTTCTTT.

The chain's CDR3 is CASSSTISSIDSNQPQHF. CDR3 in DNA: TGTGCCAGCAGCTCCACCATTTCTTCAATTGATAGCAATCAGCCCCAGCATTTT. This rearrangement joins TRBV7-2 to TRBJ1-5; D remains unclear. The CDR3 length is 18 residues. Germline CDR1 SGHTA, CDR2 FQGNSA. V lost 4 bases and J lost 0, with 19 bases in between.

The V and J genes are TRBV9 and TRBJ2-6; 10 nucleotides line up with TRBD1. The V gene end was trimmed by 4 bases and the J gene end by 4 bases; junction bases not matched to a gene: 11. The germline CDR1 and CDR2 sequences are SGDLS and YYNGEE. The CDR3 runs 18 residues. The CDR3 region has the DNA TGTGCCAGCAGCCCCCTCCGGACAGGGGGGGGCGGGGCCAACGTCCTGACTTTC. This codes for CASSPLRTGGGGANVLTF.

The chain joins TRBV6-6 to TRBJ2-1, with 11 bases fitting TRBD2. From germline, CDR1 is MNHNY and CDR2 SVGAGI (reference sequence). The CDR3 length is 16 residues. V shed 5 bases and J 4 bases; nucleotides not matched to a gene: 7. CDR3 bases: TGTGCCAGCAGTCCTCTAGGGACTAGCGGTTACAATGAGCAGTTCTTC. The encoded protein is CASSPLGTSGYNEQFF.

The chain joins TRBV15 to TRBJ1-5; 9 bases agree with TRBD1. Germline CDR1 reads LNHNV; CDR2 reads YYDKDF (reference sequence). The ends lost 5 bases at V and 4 bases at J; junction bases unmatched: 3. This CDR3 contains 14 residues. The CDR3 is CATSRGQGNQPQHF. CDR3 coding DNA: TGTGCCACCAGCCGGGGACAGGGTAATCAGCCCCAGCATTTT.

The chain employs TRBV4-3 and TRBJ1-1, with 11 positions matching TRBD1. The J segment lost 6 bases and the V segment lost 3 bases, leaving 6 bases of the junction unmatched. The germline CDR1 and CDR2 sequences are LGHNA and YSLEER. The CDR3 is made up of 15 amino acids. CDR3 in DNA: TGCGCCAGCAGCCATACCGGGACAGGGGGAGCTGAAGCTTTCTTT. Amino acid sequence: CASSHTGTGGAEAFF.

The chain couples TRBV7-3 to TRBJ2-6; tentative D call: TRBD1 (5 bases). Trimming removed 5 bases from V and 0 bases from J, with 11 bases in between. This CDR3 comprises 16 residues. Germline V gene data show CDR1 as SGHTA and CDR2 as FQGTGA. In nucleotides, the CDR3 is TGTGCCAGCAGCCCGACAGCTAGCTCTGGGGCCAACGTCCTGACTTTC. This encodes CASSPTASSGANVLTF.

This chain uses TRBV7-3 with TRBJ1-1, with 7 bases aligning to TRBD1. V lost 5 bases and J lost 5; bases outside the gene matches: 5. The CDR3 contains 13 residues. CDR1 and CDR2 from the germline V gene are SGHTA and FQGTGA. This chain's CDR3 is CASSKGTETEAFF. For the CDR3, the DNA is TGTGCCAGCAGCAAAGGGACAGAAACTGAAGCTTTCTTT. Using reference TRBV7-3 and TRBJ1-1 for the parts outside the CDR3, the full variable domain is GAGVSQTPSNKVTEKGKYVELRCDPISGHTALYWYRQSLGQGPEFLIYFQGTGAADDSGLPNDRFFAVRPEGSVSTLKIQRTERGDSAVYLCASSKGTETEAFFGQGTRLTVV.

The chain uses TRBV9 and TRBJ2-7; D unclear. The V end lost 4 bases, the J end lost 5 bases, and 19 bases lay between the germline ends. CDR3 length: 15 amino acids. The V gene's germline CDR1 is SGDLS and CDR2 YYNGEE. CDR3 residues: CASSPSLAPRDEQYF. CDR3 bases: TGTGCCAGCAGCCCGTCCTTGGCCCCTAGGGACGAGCAGTACTTC.

The V gene is TRBV7-2, the J gene TRBJ1-1; 8 bases are shared with TRBD1. The junction had 10 bases not matched to a gene; V was cut back by 2 bases and J by 8 bases. The CDR3 consists of 15 residues. Germline CDR1 reads SGHTA; CDR2 reads FQGNSA. CDR3 nucleotides: TGTGCCAGCAGCTTATACGACCGTGGACAGGGAGAAGCTTTCTTT. Residues: CASSLYDRGQGEAFF.

The V and J genes are TRBV9 and TRBJ2-7; D is undetermined. This CDR3 spans 13 amino acids. Trimming pared 0 bases from V and 3 bases from J, leaving 7 bases between. Germline V lookup: CDR1 SGDLS, CDR2 YYNGEE. DNA for the CDR3: TGTGCCAGCAGCGTAGATGACGGCTACGAGCAGTACTTC. Its translation is CASSVDDGYEQYF.

This chain joins TRBV28 and TRBJ1-2; D may be TRBD1 (5 bases). The V gene lost 3 bases and the J gene lost 4 bases, with 15 bases spanning the gap. The CDR3 is 15 residues long. Germline CDR1 MDHEN, CDR2 SYDVKM. CDR3 in amino acids: CASSFRAGYGYGYTF. CDR3 nucleotide sequence: TGTGCCAGCAGTTTTAGGGCAGGGTATGGCTATGGCTACACCTTC.

The rearrangement joins TRBV28 to TRBJ2-1; D not resolved. Trimming left V 5 bases short and J 0 bases short, with 14 bases between. CDR1 MDHEN and CDR2 SYDVKM come from the germline V gene. The CDR3 consists of 16 residues. The chain's CDR3 is CASSIPRHSSYNEQFF. The CDR3 nucleotides read TGTGCCAGCAGTATCCCGCGGCATTCCTCCTACAATGAGCAGTTCTTC.